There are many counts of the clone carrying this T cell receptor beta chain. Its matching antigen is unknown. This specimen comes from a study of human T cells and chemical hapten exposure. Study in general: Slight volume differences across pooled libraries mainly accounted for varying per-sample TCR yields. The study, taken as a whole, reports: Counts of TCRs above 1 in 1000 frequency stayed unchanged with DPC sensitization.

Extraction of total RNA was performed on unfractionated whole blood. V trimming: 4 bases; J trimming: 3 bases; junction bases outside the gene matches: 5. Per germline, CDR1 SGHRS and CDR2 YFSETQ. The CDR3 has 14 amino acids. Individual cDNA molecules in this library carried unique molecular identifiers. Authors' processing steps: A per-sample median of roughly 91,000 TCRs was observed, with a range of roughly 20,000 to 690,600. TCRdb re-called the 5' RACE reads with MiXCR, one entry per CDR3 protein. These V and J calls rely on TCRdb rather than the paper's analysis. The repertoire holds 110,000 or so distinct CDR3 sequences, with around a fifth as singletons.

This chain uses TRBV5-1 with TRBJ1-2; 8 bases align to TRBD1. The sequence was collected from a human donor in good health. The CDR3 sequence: CASSPADRDYGYTF. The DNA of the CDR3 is TGCGCCAGCAGCCCCGCGGACAGGGACTATGGCTACACCTTC.